Listed below are T cell receptor beta chains from one sample, sequenced in a study of shared T cell receptors in the human thymus. Generated by immunoSEQ multiplex PCR, the TCRdb table keeps only in-frame clones and is missing some. The sample contains roughly 550,000 clones, 75% to 85% of which appear only once. The sample was also linked to a second study, of human thymus T cells.

The sequenced sample consisted of thymocytes. All receptors derive from a boy under three years old with a congenital heart defect. Each CDR3 is given with its conserved first and last residue. A D gene is named only where the DNA matches it firmly. The size of a clone is reported for some rows only, either as once, few or many, or as a class for expanded clones.

d_gene	abundance	v_gene	j_gene	CDR3nt	CDR3aa
TRBD1	.	TRBV14	TRBJ2-7	TGTGCCAGCAGCCCGCTGGGGGACAGGCACTACGAGCAGTACTTC	CASSPLGDRHYEQYF
.	.	TRBV5-1	TRBJ2-1	TGCGCCAGCAGCTTCGAGGGAGAGGCCTACAATGAGCAGTTCTTC	CASSFEGEAYNEQFF
.	.	TRBV6-5	TRBJ2-1	TGTGCCAGCCGTCGGGTGAATGAGCAGTTCTTC	CASRRVNEQFF
.	.	TRBV19	TRBJ2-6	TGTGCCAGTAGTATCAGGGGCTCTGGGGCCAACGTCCTGACTTTC	CASSIRGSGANVLTF
TRBD2	.	TRBV5-1	TRBJ2-1	TGCGCCAGCACGTACTCCGGGACTAGCGGGAGGCTTGGCTACAATGAGCAGTTCTTC	CASTYSGTSGRLGYNEQFF
.	.	TRBV4-3	TRBJ2-7	TGCGCCAGCAGCCAAGCCCCGCGGGGAGGCTCCTACGAGCAGTACTTC	CASSQAPRGGSYEQYF
TRBD2	.	TRBV4-1	TRBJ2-7	TGCGCCAGCAGCCAAGCCTTTCTAGCGGACTTACATTACGAGCAGTACTTC	CASSQAFLADLHYEQYF
TRBD1	few	TRBV19	TRBJ1-2	TGTGCCAGTAGTAGGAGACAGGGATTCGACTATGGCTACACCTTC	CASSRRQGFDYGYTF
TRBD1	.	TRBV28	TRBJ1-4	TGTGCCAGCAGTAACCCCCGGGACAGGGCTAATGAAAAACTGTTTTTT	CASSNPRDRANEKLFF
TRBD2	.	TRBV7-9	TRBJ2-1	TGTGCCAGCAGCTTACTAGCGGGAGGCGGGTGGGACAATGAGCAGTTCTTC	CASSLLAGGGWDNEQFF
.	.	TRBV5-1	TRBJ2-1	TGCGCCAGCAGCCGAGAGGACAATTCCTACAATGAGCAGTTCTTC	CASSREDNSYNEQFF
.	.	TRBV5-6	TRBJ1-2	TGTGCCAGCAGCTTGGACAGGGACTATGGCTACACCTTC	CASSLDRDYGYTF
TRBD2	.	TRBV7-9	TRBJ2-3	TGTGCCAGCAGCTACGCCGGGACTAGGTCCACAGATACGCAGTATTTT	CASSYAGTRSTDTQYF
.	.	TRBV5-1	TRBJ1-3	TGCGCCAGCAGCCCCTCGACCCGGGACTCTCTTGGAAACACCATATATTTT	CASSPSTRDSLGNTIYF
TRBD2	.	TRBV4-3	TRBJ2-1	TGCGCCAGCAGCCCATGGGGCGGGACTAGCGGGAGGGCAAGAGAGCAGTTCTTC	CASSPWGGTSGRAREQFF
TRBD1	.	TRBV9	TRBJ1-4	TGTGCCAGCAGCCAAGGGACAGGGGGAAGACTGTTTTTT	CASSQGTGGRLFF
.	once	TRBV4-2	TRBJ2-2	TGTGCCAGCAGCCAAGAAGGGGGAGGGCCGAACACCGGGGAGCTGTTTTTT	CASSQEGGGPNTGELFF
.	.	TRBV7-9	TRBJ2-1	TGTGCCAGCAGCCCTAATGGGGGGAGTGGGAATGAGCAGTTCTTC	CASSPNGGSGNEQFF
.	.	TRBV5-8	TRBJ2-7	TGTGCCAGCAGCGGCCAGGGCGAGAGCTACGAGCAGTACTTC	CASSGQGESYEQYF
TRBD2	.	TRBV10-3	TRBJ2-1	TGTGCCATCAGTGCCGGGGGGGGGTTCAATGAGCAGTTCTTC	CAISAGGGFNEQFF
TRBD1	.	TRBV4-1	TRBJ1-1	TGCGCCAGCAGCCAGAGGACAGGGGGCTCCACTGAAGCTTTCTTT	CASSQRTGGSTEAFF
.	.	TRBV10-1	TRBJ2-6	TGCGCCAGCAGTCCTACGTCTGGGGCCAACGTCCTGACTTTC	CASSPTSGANVLTF
.	.	TRBV15	TRBJ1-5	TGTGCCACCAGCAGAGATCGGGGGGGGATGGTCCAGCCCCAGCATTTT	CATSRDRGGMVQPQHF
TRBD1	.	TRBV19	TRBJ1-5	TGTGCCAGTAGTGGATACCGGGACAGGAACCCGAAACCGGATAGCAATCAGCCCCAGCATTTT	CASSGYRDRNPKPDSNQPQHF
TRBD1	.	TRBV9	TRBJ1-2	TGTGCCAGCAGCGTAGACGGACAGGGCCGAGGCTACACCTTC	CASSVDGQGRGYTF
TRBD2	.	TRBV12-5	TRBJ2-1	TGTGCTAGTGGTCTTTCCAGCGGGAGGGCCCCCAATGAGCAGTTCTTC	CASGLSSGRAPNEQFF
.	.	TRBV11-1	TRBJ1-1	TGTGCCAGCAGCCCTCGGAGGTACACTGAAGCTTTCTTT	CASSPRRYTEAFF
TRBD1	.	TRBV15	TRBJ1-6	TGTGCCACCAGCAGAGGGAACAGGGGAAATTCACCCCTCCACTTT	CATSRGNRGNSPLHF
TRBD1	.	TRBV28	TRBJ2-3	TGTGCCAGCAGTGCCCGACAGGGGAGCACAGATACGCAGTATTTT	CASSARQGSTDTQYF
TRBD1	.	TRBV6-1	TRBJ2-7	TGTGCCAGCAGAAAGGGGGCTAGCAACGAGCAGTACTTC	CASRKGASNEQYF
.	.	TRBV5-1	TRBJ2-7	TGCGCCAGCAGTCTGGGGCGGGATGGAGAGCAGTACTTC	CASSLGRDGEQYF
.	.	TRBV9	TRBJ2-3	TGTGCCAGCAGCCCCCAGACTAGACCCCCCACAGATACGCAGTATTTT	CASSPQTRPPTDTQYF
TRBD1	.	TRBV19	TRBJ1-3	TGTGCCAGTAGTCCCTGGGACAGCAAGGAAAGCTCTGGAAACACCATATATTTT	CASSPWDSKESSGNTIYF
.	.	TRBV5-1	TRBJ2-7	TGCGCCAGCGGGCCCTACTCTTCTCCTCCCGATTGGGCCCGCTACGAGCAGTACTTC	CASGPYSSPPDWARYEQYF